The entry below describes one T cell receptor (beta chain). The table lists this clonotype with many counts. Its binding antigen is unknown. It has no much larger one-base neighbor in the sample; base qualities were not kept. The data were obtained in a study of T cells in Graves' hyperthyroidism and ophthalmopathy (dated by TCRdb to between 2017 and 2020). With respect to the entire study: Peripheral blood samples were taken at initial diagnosis, before any treatment was given. To identify TCR V-J signatures that set the groups apart, the researchers used a discovery cohort of 100 or so patients, made up of under 45 with Graves' ophthalmopathy and 55 to 65 with stable Graves' hyperthyroidism. Whether ophthalmopathy could be predicted prospectively was tested in an independent validation cohort made up of fewer than 20 hyperthyroidism patients plus 17 patients who later progressed to ophthalmopathy. The 85 to 100 discovery patients were randomly split 7:3 into training and test sets. In six Graves' hyperthyroidism patients, the study also compared T-cell repertoires from thyroid tissue with T-cell repertoires from blood. After blood sampling, hyperthyroidism patients were treated with methimazole at a starting dose of 30 mg daily, and ophthalmopathy patients were treated with high-dose intravenous methylprednisolone. The paper describes TCR Vbeta CDR3 sequencing of 130 to 150 peripheral blood samples, made up of fewer than 50 ophthalmopathy patients, around 78 hyperthyroidism patients and roughly 17 progressor patients.

CDR1 is given as SNHLY and CDR2 as FYNNEI, both from the germline V gene. Compared with germline, V lacks 2 bases and J lacks 1 base; bases without a gene match: 7. The cysteine opens and the phenylalanine closes a CDR3 of 16 amino acids. Kept here is only the CDR3 DNA, which spans 48 bases and is read in frame from base 1. Stable Graves' hyperthyroidism was defined as no progression to ophthalmopathy during 18 months of follow-up. Hyperthyroidism patients were aged 18 to 65 years and newly diagnosed, with disease duration of less than 2 months. Exclusion was applied to patients with uncontrolled infections, other autoimmune diseases, pregnancy or lactation. Diagnoses relied on clinical symptoms, serum thyroxine and TRAb, thyroid ultrasound and orbital computed tomography. Ficoll-Paque density gradient centrifugation was used to isolate PBMCs from about 10 ml of fresh peripheral blood. Trizol reagent was used to extract total RNA, and RNA quality was then checked on an Agilent 2100 Bioanalyzer.

TCR beta CDR3 regions were amplified from RNA transcripts. The first round of RT-PCR for the TCR CDR3 was performed with the HTBI primer set and the Qiagen OneStep RT-PCR kit. The libraries were constructed in a second round of multiplex PCR and then size-selected and purified. Libraries were sequenced paired-end with 100 bp reads on an Illumina HiSeq2000. The source study handled its data this way. SOAPnuke was used to process the raw data, throwing out any read that contained adapters or uncalled bases, had a mean Phred below 15, or lacked an exact constant-primer or identifier match. High-quality paired reads were merged using COPE v1.2.5, and each unique nucleotide sequence was defined as a clonotype. Clonotypes were aligned to IMGT TRBV, TRBD and TRBJ reference segments using MiTCR v1.1. The analysis included only V-J combinations with a frequency above 0.0001, which together covered more than 98% of the repertoires. A TCS score was defined as the ratio between F50 (clonal expansion) and ExV (chaos), using BLOSUM62-based TCRdist between CDR3 peptides within each V-J. Welch's t-statistics and random forest reduced fewer than 550 V-J features to fewer than 15, which were used in a naive Bayes classifier (R e1071). TCRdb ran its own pipeline on the public reads, namely fastp trimming at Q25 and MiXCR clone calling, and kept in-frame beta chains. Entries that share a CDR3 protein sequence are merged under the most common genes and DNA. TCRdb's processing, not the authors', yielded these V and J calls. The sample includes roughly 630,000 distinct CDR3 sequences, with about a sixth observed a single time. About 7% of the sample belongs to the ten largest clones.

What the work shows at the level of the full study, not this receptor alone: Sample size was not statistically predetermined, and investigators were not blinded to group allocation. In cross-validation, a model built on a 13 V-J signature told ophthalmopathy apart from stable hyperthyroidism with 85% to 90% sensitivity and around 84% specificity, and in testing the same model reached 80%/75%. Most expanded thyroid clonotypes (frequency above 0.001) were also detected in blood, a finding suggesting that blood repertoires may reflect thyroid immune responses. During validation, the model predicted progression to ophthalmopathy a median of about 6.3 months ahead of onset, with more than 60% sensitivity and 72.22% specificity.

Rearrangement joined TRBV2 to TRBJ2-5, with TRBD1 matching 7 junction bases. The TCR sequence derives from a woman aged 25-40 years with Graves' hyperthyroidism. The sequenced sample consisted of blood. The DNA sequence is given as TGTGCCAGCAGTGAATTAGGGGGCTACCGCCAAGAGACCCAGTACTTC. Protein translation: CASSELGGYRQETQYF.